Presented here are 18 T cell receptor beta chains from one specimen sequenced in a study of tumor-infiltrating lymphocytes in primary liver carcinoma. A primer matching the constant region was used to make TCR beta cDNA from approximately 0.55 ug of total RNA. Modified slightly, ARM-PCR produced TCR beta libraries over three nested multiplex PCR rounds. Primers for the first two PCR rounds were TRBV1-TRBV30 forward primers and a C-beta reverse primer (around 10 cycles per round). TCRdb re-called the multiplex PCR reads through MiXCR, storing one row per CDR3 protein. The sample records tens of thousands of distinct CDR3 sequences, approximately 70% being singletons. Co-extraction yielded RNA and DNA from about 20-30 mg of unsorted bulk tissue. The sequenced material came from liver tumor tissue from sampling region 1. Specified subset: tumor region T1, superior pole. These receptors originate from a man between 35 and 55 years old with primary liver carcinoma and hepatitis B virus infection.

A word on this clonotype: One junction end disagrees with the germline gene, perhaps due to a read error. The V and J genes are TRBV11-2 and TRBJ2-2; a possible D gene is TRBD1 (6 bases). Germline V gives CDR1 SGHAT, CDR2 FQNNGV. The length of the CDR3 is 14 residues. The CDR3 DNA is TGTGCCAGCAGCCCAGGGGAAAACGCCGGGGAGCTTTTTTTT. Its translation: CASSPGENAGELFF.

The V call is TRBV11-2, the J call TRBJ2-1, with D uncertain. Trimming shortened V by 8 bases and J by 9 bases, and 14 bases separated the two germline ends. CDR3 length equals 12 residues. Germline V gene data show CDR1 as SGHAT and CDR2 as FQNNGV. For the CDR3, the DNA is TGTGCCAGCGGGCACGCAATAGTTGAGCAGTTCTTC. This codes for CASGHAIVEQFF.

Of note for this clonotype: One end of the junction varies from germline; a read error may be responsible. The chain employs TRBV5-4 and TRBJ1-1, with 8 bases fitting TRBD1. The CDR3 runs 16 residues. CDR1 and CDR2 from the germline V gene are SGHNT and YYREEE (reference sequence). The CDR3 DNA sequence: TGTGCCAACAGCTTTGATTCTGGGACAGGGAACACTGAAGCTTTCTTT. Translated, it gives CANSFDSGTGNTEAFF.

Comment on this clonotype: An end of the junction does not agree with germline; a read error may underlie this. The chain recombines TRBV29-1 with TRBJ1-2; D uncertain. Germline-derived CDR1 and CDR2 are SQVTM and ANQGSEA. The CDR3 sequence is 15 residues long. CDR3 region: CSVEVQAEFSYDYTF. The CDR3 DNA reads TGCAGCGTTGAGGTTCAAGCGGAATTTAGCTATGACTACACCTTC.

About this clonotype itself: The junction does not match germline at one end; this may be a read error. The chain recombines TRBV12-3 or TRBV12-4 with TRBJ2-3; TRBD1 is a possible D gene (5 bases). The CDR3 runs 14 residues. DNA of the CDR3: TGTGCCAACAGTTTAGGGCAGGGCACATATACGCAGTATTTT. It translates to CANSLGQGTYTQYF.

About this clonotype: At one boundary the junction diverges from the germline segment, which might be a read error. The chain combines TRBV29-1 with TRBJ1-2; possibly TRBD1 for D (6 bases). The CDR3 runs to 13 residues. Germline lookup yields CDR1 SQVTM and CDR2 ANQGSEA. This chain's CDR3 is CSVGTSGAFGYAF. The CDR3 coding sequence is TGCAGCGTGGGGACATCGGGGGCATTTGGCTACGCCTTC.

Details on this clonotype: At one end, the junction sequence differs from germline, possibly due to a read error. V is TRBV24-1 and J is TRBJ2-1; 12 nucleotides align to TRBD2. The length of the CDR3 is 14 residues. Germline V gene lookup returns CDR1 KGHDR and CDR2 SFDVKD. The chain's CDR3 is CATSATSGSYDQFF. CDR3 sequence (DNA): TGTGCCACCAGCGCGACTAGCGGGAGTTATGATCAGTTCTTC.

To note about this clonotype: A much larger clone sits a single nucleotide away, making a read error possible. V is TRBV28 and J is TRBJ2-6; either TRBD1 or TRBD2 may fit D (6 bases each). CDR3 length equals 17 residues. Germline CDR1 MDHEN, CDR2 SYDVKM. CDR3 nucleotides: TGTGCCAGCAAAGGCGGGACGGGTAAAAGGGGGGCCAACGTCCCGACTTTC. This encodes CASKGGTGKRGANVPTF.

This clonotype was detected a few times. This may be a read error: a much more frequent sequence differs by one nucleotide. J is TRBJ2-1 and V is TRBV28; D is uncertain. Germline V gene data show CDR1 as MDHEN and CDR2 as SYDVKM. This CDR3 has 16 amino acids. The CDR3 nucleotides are TGTGCCAACAGTTTACTATACGGAATGAATCGGGATGAGCAGTTCTTC. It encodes CANSLLYGMNRDEQFF.

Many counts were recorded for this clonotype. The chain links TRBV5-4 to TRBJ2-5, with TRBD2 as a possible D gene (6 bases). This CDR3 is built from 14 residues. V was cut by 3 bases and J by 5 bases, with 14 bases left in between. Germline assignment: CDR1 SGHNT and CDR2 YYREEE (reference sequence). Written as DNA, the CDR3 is TGTGCCAGCAGCTCGCTAGCGAAGGAGGAGACCCAGTACTTC. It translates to CASSSLAKEETQYF.

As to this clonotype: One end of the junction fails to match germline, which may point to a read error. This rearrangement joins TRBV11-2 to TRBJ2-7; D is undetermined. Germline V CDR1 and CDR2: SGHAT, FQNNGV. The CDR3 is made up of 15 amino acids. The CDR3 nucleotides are TGTGCCATCAGCACGGTACCGGGTCCGGGCTATGAGCAATACTTC. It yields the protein CAISTVPGPGYEQYF. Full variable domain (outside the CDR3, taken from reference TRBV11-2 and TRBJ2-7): EAGVAQSPRYKIIEKRQSVAFWCNPISGHATLYWYQQILGQGPKLLIQFQNNGVVDDSQLPKDRFSAERLKGVDSTLKIQPAKLEDSAVYLCAISTVPGPGYEQYFGPGTRLTVT.

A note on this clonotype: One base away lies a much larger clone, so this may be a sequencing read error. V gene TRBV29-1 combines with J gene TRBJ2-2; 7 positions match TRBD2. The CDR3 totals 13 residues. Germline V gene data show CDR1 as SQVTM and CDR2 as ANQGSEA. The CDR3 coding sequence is TGCAGCGTTTTTGCGGGAGCTACCGGGGAGCTGCTTTTT. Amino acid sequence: CSVFAGATGELLF.

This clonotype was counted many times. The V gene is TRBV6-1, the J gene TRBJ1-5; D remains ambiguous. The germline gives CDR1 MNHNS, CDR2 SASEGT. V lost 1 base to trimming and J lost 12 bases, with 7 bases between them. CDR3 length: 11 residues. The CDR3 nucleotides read TGTGCCAGCAGTGAAGGGGTCTTCCAGCATTTT. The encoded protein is CASSEGVFQHF.

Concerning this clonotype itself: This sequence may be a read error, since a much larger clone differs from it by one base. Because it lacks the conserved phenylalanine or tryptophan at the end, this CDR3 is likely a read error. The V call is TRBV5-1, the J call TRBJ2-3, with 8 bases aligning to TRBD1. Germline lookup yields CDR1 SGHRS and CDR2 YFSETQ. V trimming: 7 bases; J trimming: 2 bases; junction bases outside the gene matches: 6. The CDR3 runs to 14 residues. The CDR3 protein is CASHPGQDTDTQYY. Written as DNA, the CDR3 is TGCGCCAGCCACCCGGGACAGGACACAGATACGCAGTATTAT.

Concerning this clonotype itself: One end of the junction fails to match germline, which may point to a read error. The CDR3 DNA is TGTGCCAGCAGTGAGGGTACAAACTATCGCTACACCTTC. It yields the protein CASSEGTNYRYTF. The rearrangement uses TRBV28 and TRBJ1-2, with no clear D. CDR1 is MDHEN, CDR2 SYDVKM, per germline. The CDR3 sequence is 13 residues long.

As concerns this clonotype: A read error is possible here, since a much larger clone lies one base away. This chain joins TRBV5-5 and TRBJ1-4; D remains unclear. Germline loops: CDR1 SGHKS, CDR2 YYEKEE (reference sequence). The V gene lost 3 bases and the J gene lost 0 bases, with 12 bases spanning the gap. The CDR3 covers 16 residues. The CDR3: CASSYGMSTTNEKLFF. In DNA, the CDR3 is TGTGCCAGCAGCTACGGGATGAGTACAACTAATGAAAAACTGTTTTTT.

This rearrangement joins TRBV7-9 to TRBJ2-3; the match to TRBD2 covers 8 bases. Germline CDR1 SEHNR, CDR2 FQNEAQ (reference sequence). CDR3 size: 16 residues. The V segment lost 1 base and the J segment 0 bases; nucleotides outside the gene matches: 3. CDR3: CASSLEREISTDTQYF. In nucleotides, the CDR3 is TGTGCCAGCAGCTTAGAGCGGGAGATTAGCACAGATACGCAGTATTTT.

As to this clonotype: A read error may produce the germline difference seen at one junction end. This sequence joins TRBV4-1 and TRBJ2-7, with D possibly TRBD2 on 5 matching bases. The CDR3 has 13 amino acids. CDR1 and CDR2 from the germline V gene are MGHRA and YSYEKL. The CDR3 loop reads CASNHLGLYGQYF. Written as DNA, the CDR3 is TGCGCCAGCAACCACCTTGGACTCTACGGGCAGTACTTC.